Presented here are 2 T cell receptor beta chains from one specimen sequenced in a study of T-cell memory formation after mild COVID-19. TCRdb re-derived calls from the 5' RACE reads in MiXCR, one entry per CDR3 protein. The table lists some 410,000 distinct CDR3 sequences, less than 25% of them singletons. The sample taken for sequencing was PBMCs or a T cell subset sorted from them (not recorded which). These receptors were obtained from an adult woman who had mild COVID-19 (a few samples of this study predate the infection). Cell type and time point are not known.

This clonotype was seen ten or more times. The J gene is TRBJ2-1, the V gene TRBV7-8, with TRBD2 identical over 13 bases. CDR1 SGHVS and CDR2 FQNEAQ come from the germline V gene. This CDR3 is built from 15 residues. V dropped 3 bases and J dropped 5; count of bases not matched to a gene: 1. The CDR3 bases are TGTGCCAGCAGCTTGGGACTAGCGGGGAACAATGAGCAGTTCTTC. Encoded protein: CASSLGLAGNNEQFF.

The gene calls are TRBV4-2 and TRBJ2-1; 7 bases are shared with TRBD2. CDR3 length equals 15 residues. CDR1 and CDR2 from the germline V gene are LGHNA and YNFKEQ. Trimming took 1 base from V and 5 from J; bases not matched to a gene: 5. The CDR3, as DNA: TGTGCCAGCAGCCAAGTGTCTAGCGGTAACAATGAGCAGTTCTTC. Protein: CASSQVSSGNNEQFF.